This T cell receptor beta chain comes out of a study of cytomegalovirus exposure and HLA in healthy donors. Study-wide points: Donor immune exposure was known only as CMV serostatus. Many donors shared some public TCRs, even though most TCR sequences were rare.

Both 60 Vbeta primers and 13 Jbeta primers went into the PCR. TCRdb keeps only in-frame clones here, not all; method: immunoSEQ multiplex PCR. The table lists approximately 150,000 clones, about three quarters of them singletons. Germline loops: CDR1 LNHDA, CDR2 SQIVND (reference sequence). The CDR3 runs 15 residues. V dropped 1 base and J dropped 1 base, with 10 bases sitting between them. This clone occurred a few times. Its specificity is unknown. Healthy bone marrow donors made up the donors. This chain joins TRBV19 and TRBJ1-1; tentative D call: TRBD1 (5 bases). The sequence came from a middle-aged woman in good health and CMV-seropositive. The sample taken for sequencing was PBMCs. The CDR3 loop reads CASSIVHRSNTEAFF. CDR3 nucleotides: TGTGCCAGTAGTATAGTTCACAGGTCGAACACTGAAGCTTTCTTT. The variable domain in full, with the rest retrieved from reference TRBV19 and TRBJ1-1, is DGGITQSPKYLFRKEGQNVTLSCEQNLNHDAMYWYRQDPGQGLRLIYYSQIVNDFQKGDIAEGYSVSREKKESFPLTVTSAQKNPTAFYLCASSIVHRSNTEAFFGQGTRLTVV.